This section outlines one T cell receptor beta chain sequence together with its context. Its cognate antigen has yet to be identified. Base qualities are missing; no much larger clone stands one base away. This sample was taken from a study of shared clonotypes between healthy human individuals (dated by TCRdb to 2018 to 2021). Study-wide context: The cohort included a few men and a couple of women between 18 and 49 years of age. Per donor, three plates each were used for CD4 naive and CD4 memory, two for CD8 naive, and one for CD8 memory. Each donor's leukapheresis produced roughly between roughly 0.85 and 10 billion PBMCs. To increase sequencing depth and limit assay-specific biases, different laboratories used diverse techniques to prepare libraries and sequence TCR repertoires. The study deeply sequenced blood TCR repertoires of five healthy adults to estimate repertoire size and the extent of clonotype sharing between individuals.

TCR CDR3 regions were amplified from genomic DNA by multiplex PCR using the deep immunoSEQ assay. Extracted genomic DNA from each cell subset was distributed evenly across all wells of several immunoSEQ 96-well plates, and each plate was treated as a replicate. For sorted subsets, around 0.2 ug genomic DNA, equal to 30,000 to 35,000 T cell genomes, was loaded into each replicate PCR. The purified libraries were quantified using a Qubit 3.0 fluorometer, sized with a Bioanalyzer 2100, and then quantified again using the KAPA Library Quantification kit. Each immunoSEQ 96-well plate was sequenced on its own single-read 150-cycle Illumina NextSeq 550 flow cell. On the authors' methods: Because the immunoSEQ output included only junctional sequences and no quality scores, the filtering could not be the same as the filtering used for full-length reads. Sequences were annotated with PyIR, a Python wrapper for IgBLAST v1.9, and V/J genes and CDR3 were assigned using IMGT germline references. Any read was removed if the V/J assignment was weak (E-value above 1e-6), the CDR3 was missing, or the read contained stop codons, out-of-frame junctions, or ambiguous translated residues. V3J clonotypes were defined by identical inferred V gene, J gene, and CDR3 amino acid sequence. To compute the percentage overlap between repertoires, the number of shared unique clonotypes was divided by the size of the smaller repertoire. Richness of each repertoire was evaluated using RTK rarefaction, the Chao1 estimator, and Recon v2.1 estimates of unobserved clonotypes. For all TCRbeta clonotypes obtained by the gDNA method from a handful of donors, generation probabilities were computed with OLGA. TCRdb carries this immuneACCESS record with in-frame sequences only. Its versions omit some clonotypes, under half of them owing to an unresolved V gene in the studies checked, with the rest unexplained. Clone size and the V and J calls come from that table; the DNA yielded D and trimming. Within this sample are roughly 2.1 million clones, with just over 90% of them counted one time only. The ten largest clones represent 1.5% to 2% of the sample.

The junction shows trimming of 3 bases on V and 5 bases on J, plus 22 bases between the germline ends. The germline V gene (reference sequence) provides CDR1 MNHEY and CDR2 SMNVEV. The CDR3 numbers 17 residues from cysteine through phenylalanine. Kept here is only the CDR3 DNA, which spans 51 bases and is read in frame from base 1. The full study reports these points: Sharing across several donors was observed for about 5% of naive CD4, around 3.5% of naive CD8, roughly 2.4% of memory CD4, and roughly 0.4% of memory CD8 clonotypes. Only blood was sampled, and tissue TCR repertoires likely differ from those in blood. Because the study included only a small number of donors, the genetic and exposure-history diversity represented was limited. Based on pairwise subsampling, the degree of clonotype sharing among donors was expected to be affected by sequencing depth. Even with the large sequencing depth, rarefaction of the sorted-subset datasets indicated that sequencing was incomplete. Naive subsets generally had larger estimated clonotype richness than memory subsets. Higher generation probabilities were observed for clonotypes shared by all four sorted-subset donors than for non-shared clonotypes.

For the CD8 naive samples, CD45RO-negative cells were positively selected for CCR7, yielding a CD45RA+CCR7+ population from which TemRA cells were excluded. Donors were healthy HIV-negative adults with no recently reported acute infections or vaccinations. Every donor was a Caucasian adult living in Nashville, Tennessee, USA. Blood was obtained by leukapheresis, after which PBMCs were separated by Ficoll-Histopaque density gradient centrifugation and cryopreserved in liquid nitrogen vapor phase. Analytical flow cytometry was used to check the purity and quantity of every magnetically sorted T cell population. Genomic DNA was isolated from each sorted fraction and quantified by UV absorbance on a Nanodrop 2000c.

The clonotype comes from a man younger than 30 in good health. Some clones in this sample may be carry-over from other donors' samples. Specimen: naive CD8+ T cells from PBMCs. The cell subset or site label corresponds to: CD45RA+CCR7+. The chain couples TRBV27 to TRBJ1-1; a weak D assignment points to TRBD1 (6 bases agree). The DNA sequence follows: TGTGCCAGCAGTTTTAATGTTATAGCAGGGGACGGAACTGAAGCTTTCTTT. This is translated as CASSFNVIAGDGTEAFF.